At least ten counts were recorded for the clone carrying this T cell receptor beta chain. The antigen remains unidentified. V shed 0 bases, J shed 4 bases, and the junction held 5 bases outside the gene matches. Looked up from germline, CDR1 is MNHEY and CDR2 is SMNVEV (reference sequence). The CDR3 consists of 15 residues. The data were taken from a study of regulatory T cells in long-lasting Graves disease. Library construction for TCR beta used iRepertoire HTBI primers and Arm-PCR of CDR3 regions. Original analysis: 62 TRBV and roughly 15 TRBJ segments were identified across samples. TCRdb re-called the multiplex PCR reads through MiXCR, storing one row per CDR3 protein. The V and J calls here are based on TCRdb, not the publication. The table shows about 310,000 distinct CDR3 sequences, with around 21% occurring only once. Time point indicated: persistent/refractory GD, antithyroid drugs over 5 years with positive TRAb. Researchers made the TCR library from RNA that was extracted from PBMCs. Patient provenance is recorded as an endocrinology department in Xi'an, China.

Notes on the study in general: Among samples with persistent disease, TRBV28, TRBJ1-2 and TRBJ2-5 were favored. A limited number of samples was an acknowledged limitation.

This TCR was sampled from a female donor with Graves disease. Here the sequenced sample was peripheral blood mononuclear cells (PBMCs), taken when the disease was refractory, from a patient treated with antithyroid drugs. This sequence joins TRBV27 and TRBJ2-7; 8 nucleotides match TRBD1. The CDR3 nucleotides read TGTGCCAGCAGTTTATCGGACAGGGTCTGGTACGAGCAGTACTTC. It yields the protein CASSLSDRVWYEQYF.